This T cell receptor beta chain originates from a study of CD8 T cells in Susac syndrome. Reverse transcription used about 0.45 to 1 ug RNA and random hexamers. TCRdb ran MiXCR on the immunoSEQ multiplex PCR reads and lists one entry per CDR3 protein. The repertoire holds 120,000 or so distinct CDR3 sequences, with just under 95% as singletons. The CD8+ and CD4+ T cells were isolated magnetically using a negative isolation approach, whereas the TEMRA cells were enriched by FACS. The source of this sequence is a human donor with multiple sclerosis. Source material: CD4+ T cells from PBMCs.

DNA of the CDR3: TGTGCTAGTGGTCCATCCGTGGGGCGCATCCACGAGCAGTACTTC. It is translated as CASGPSVGRIHEQYF. The chain couples TRBV12-5 to TRBJ2-7, with D possibly being TRBD1 (5 bases). The CDR3 has 15 residues. Germline V lookup: CDR1 LGHNT, CDR2 FRNRAP. Deletions cut 5 bases from V and 5 bases from J, with 19 bases between. Variable domain in full (rest from reference TRBV12-5 and TRBJ2-7): DARVTQTPRHKVTEMGQEVTMRCQPILGHNTVFWYRQTMMQGLELLAYFRNRAPLDDSGMPKDRFSAEMPDATLATLKIQPSEPRDSAVYFCASGPSVGRIHEQYFGPGTRLTVT.